The entry that follows covers one T cell receptor (beta chain) sequence. With 8 bases clipped from V and 4 bases from J, the junction kept 5 bases outside the gene matches. CDR3 size: 14 residues. The study assayed 95,000 to 100,000 TCR templates per sample. Libraries were prepared by immunoSEQ multiplex PCR; TCRdb keeps only in-frame clonotypes and omits some of them. Of 110,000 or so clones listed, around 92% were seen once; the top ten hold 0.75%. The data were taken from a study of siplizumab effects on memory and regulatory T cells. The gene calls are TRBV23-1 and TRBJ2-1; 10 bases map to TRBD1. TRBV23-1 qualifies as an ORF whose function is uncertain. The sequenced sample was Tregs sorted from blood. This TCR was recovered from a human donor in good health. CDR3 in DNA: TGCGCCAGCGGCCGGGACAGGGGTTACAATGAGCAGTTCTTC. Amino acid sequence: CASGRDRGYNEQFF.